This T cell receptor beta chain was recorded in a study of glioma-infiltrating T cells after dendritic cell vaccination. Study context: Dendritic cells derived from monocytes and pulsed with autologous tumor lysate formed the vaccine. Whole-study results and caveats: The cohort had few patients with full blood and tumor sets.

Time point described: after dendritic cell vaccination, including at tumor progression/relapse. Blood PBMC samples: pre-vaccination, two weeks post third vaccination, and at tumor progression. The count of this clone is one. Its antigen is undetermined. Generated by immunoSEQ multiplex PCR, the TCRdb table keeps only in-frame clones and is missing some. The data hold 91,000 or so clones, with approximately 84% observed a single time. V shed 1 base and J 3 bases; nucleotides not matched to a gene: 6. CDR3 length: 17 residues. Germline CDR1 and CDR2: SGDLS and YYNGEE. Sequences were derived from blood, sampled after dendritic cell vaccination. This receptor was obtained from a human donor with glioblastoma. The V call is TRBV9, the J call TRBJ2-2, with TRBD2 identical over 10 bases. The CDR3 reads CASSVQPSGGHTGELFF. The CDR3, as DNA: TGTGCCAGCAGCGTACAACCTAGCGGGGGACACACCGGGGAGCTGTTTTTT.